This T cell receptor (beta chain) appears in the sequencing data of a study of shared clonotypes between healthy human individuals. Overall study results and limits: Researchers found naive subsets generally carried larger estimated richness than memory subsets.

Germline V gives CDR1 GTSNPN, CDR2 SVGIG (reference sequence). Trimming cost V 3 bases and J 3 bases; bases outside gene matches: 3. The CDR3 totals 13 residues. The protocol was immunoSEQ multiplex PCR, while the TCRdb copy is restricted to in-frame clones and leaves out a portion. This table has millions of clones, roughly nine tenths appearing once. In regard to this clone: Its antigen is still unknown.

The receptor comes from a man aged 18 to 29 in good health. The chain has TRBV30 and TRBJ2-7, with 9 positions matching TRBD1. The sequenced material came from naive CD4+ T cells sorted from blood. Subset in this sample: CD45RA+ positively selected. CDR3 coding DNA: TGTGCCTGGAGAGGGACAGGGCACTACGAGCAGTACTTC. Its protein product is CAWRGTGHYEQYF.